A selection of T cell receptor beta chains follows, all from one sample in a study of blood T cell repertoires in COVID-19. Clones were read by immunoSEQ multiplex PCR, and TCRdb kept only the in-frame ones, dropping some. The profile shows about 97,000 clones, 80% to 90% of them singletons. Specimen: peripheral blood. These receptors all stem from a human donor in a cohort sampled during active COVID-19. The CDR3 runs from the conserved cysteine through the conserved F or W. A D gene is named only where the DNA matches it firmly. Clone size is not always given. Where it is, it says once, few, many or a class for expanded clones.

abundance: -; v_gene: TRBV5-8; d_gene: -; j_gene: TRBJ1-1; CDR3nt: TGTGCCAGCAGCTTGGCGGGGGGCATGAACACTGAAGCTTTCTTT; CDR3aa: CASSLAGGMNTEAFF
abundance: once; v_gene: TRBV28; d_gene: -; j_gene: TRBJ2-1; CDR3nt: TGTGCCAGCAGTTTTTATCACAACAATGAGCAGTTCTTC; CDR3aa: CASSFYHNNEQFF
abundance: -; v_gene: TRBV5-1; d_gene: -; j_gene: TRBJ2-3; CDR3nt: TGCGCCAGCAGCTTGGACGGACAGTTACACACAGATACGCAGTATTTT; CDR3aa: CASSLDGQLHTDTQYF
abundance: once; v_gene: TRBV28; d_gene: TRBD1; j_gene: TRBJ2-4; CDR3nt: TGTGCCAGTCAAACCGGGACAGGGGATGGCAAAAACATTCAGTACTTC; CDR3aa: CASQTGTGDGKNIQYF
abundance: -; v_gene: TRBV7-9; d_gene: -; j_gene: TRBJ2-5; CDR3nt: TGTGCCAGCAGCTTTGGCGAGACCCAGTACTTC; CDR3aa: CASSFGETQYF
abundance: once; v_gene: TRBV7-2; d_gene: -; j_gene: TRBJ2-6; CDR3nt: TGTGCCAGCAGCTTAGGGGGTGGAGGGGTGGGGGCCAACGTCCTGACTTTC; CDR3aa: CASSLGGGGVGANVLTF
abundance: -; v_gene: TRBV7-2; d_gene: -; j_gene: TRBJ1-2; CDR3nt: TGTGCCAGCAGCCCCCTAGGGGTTCTCTATGGCTACACCTTC; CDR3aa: CASSPLGVLYGYTF
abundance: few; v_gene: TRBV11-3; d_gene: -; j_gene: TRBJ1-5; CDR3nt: TGTGCCAGCAGCTTAGGCAGGGAAGAGAGTAGCAATCAGCCCCAGCATTTT; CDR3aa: CASSLGREESSNQPQHF
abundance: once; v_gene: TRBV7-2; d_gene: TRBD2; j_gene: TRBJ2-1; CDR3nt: TGTGCCAGCAGCTTAGGTGGTAGCGGGAGGTTCACCGTAAATGAGCAGTTCTTC; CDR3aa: CASSLGGSGRFTVNEQFF
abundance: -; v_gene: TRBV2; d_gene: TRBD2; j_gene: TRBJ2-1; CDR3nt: TGTGCCAGCAGTGAGTCGGGACTAGCGTATAATGAGCAGTTCTTC; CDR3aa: CASSESGLAYNEQFF
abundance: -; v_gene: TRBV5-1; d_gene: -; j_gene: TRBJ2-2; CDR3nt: TGCGCCAGCAGTTGGTACAACCCGAACACCGGGGAGCTGTTTTTT; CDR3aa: CASSWYNPNTGELFF
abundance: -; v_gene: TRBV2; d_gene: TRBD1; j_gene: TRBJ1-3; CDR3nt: TGTGCCAGCAGTGAACAACCCGGGACAGGGTTTGGAAACACCATATATTTT; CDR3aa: CASSEQPGTGFGNTIYF
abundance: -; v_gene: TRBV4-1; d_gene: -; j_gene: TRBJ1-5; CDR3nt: TGCGCCAGCAGCCACACTGATAATAGCAATCAGCCCCAGCATTTT; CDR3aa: CASSHTDNSNQPQHF
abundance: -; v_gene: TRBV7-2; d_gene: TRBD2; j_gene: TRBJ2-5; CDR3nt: TGTGCCTCCCGGCTAGCGGGAGTAGAGACCCAGTACTTC; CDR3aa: CASRLAGVETQYF
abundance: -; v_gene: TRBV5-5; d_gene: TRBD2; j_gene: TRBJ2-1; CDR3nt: TGTGCCAGCAGCTCGTCGGGGGTAGCGGGGAATGAGCAGTTCTTC; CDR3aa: CASSSSGVAGNEQFF
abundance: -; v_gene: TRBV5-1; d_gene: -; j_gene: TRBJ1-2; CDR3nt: TGCGCCAGCAGCTTGGCCGGGAGTCCTAACTATGGCTACACCTTC; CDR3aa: CASSLAGSPNYGYTF
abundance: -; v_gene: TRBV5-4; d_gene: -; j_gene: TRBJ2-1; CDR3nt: TGTGCCAGCAGCCGAACCCAGGGAGGGGGACTTTACAATGAGCAGTTCTTC; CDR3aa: CASSRTQGGGLYNEQFF
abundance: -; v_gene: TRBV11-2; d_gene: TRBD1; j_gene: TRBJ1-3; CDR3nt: TGTGCCAGCAGCTTGGGACAGGGTGGTGGAAACACCATATATTTT; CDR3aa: CASSLGQGGGNTIYF
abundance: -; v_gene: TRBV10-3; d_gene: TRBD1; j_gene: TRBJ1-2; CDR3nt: TGTGCCATCAGTGAGCCGGGACAGGGCTACACCTTC; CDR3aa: CAISEPGQGYTF
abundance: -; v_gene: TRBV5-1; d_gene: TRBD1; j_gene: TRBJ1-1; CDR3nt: TGCGCCAGCAGCTTGGGGACAGGACTGATGAACACTGAAGCTTTCTTT; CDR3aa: CASSLGTGLMNTEAFF
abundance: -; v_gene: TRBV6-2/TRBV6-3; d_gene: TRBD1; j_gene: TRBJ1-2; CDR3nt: TGTGCCAGCAGTTACTCAGGGATAGGAGGGGGCAGCTATGGCTACACCTTC; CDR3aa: CASSYSGIGGGSYGYTF
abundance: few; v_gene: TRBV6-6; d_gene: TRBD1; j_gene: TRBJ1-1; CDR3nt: TGTGCCAGCAGTAATAGGGGGCTGAACACTGAAGCTTTCTTT; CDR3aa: CASSNRGLNTEAFF
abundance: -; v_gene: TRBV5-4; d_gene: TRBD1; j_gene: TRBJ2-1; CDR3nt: TGTGCCAGCAGCACGTATACAGGGGACAACAATGAGCAGTTCTTC; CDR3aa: CASSTYTGDNNEQFF
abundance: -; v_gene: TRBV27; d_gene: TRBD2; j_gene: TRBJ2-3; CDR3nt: TGTGCCAGCAGTCTGAGGCTAGCGGGAGCCGATACGCAGTATTTT; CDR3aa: CASSLRLAGADTQYF
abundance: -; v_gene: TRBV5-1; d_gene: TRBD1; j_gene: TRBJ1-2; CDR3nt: TGCGCCAGCAGCTTGGGGGCTTTGGGACAGGGCTATGGCTACACCTTC; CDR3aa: CASSLGALGQGYGYTF
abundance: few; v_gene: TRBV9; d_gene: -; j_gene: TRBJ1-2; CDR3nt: TGTGCCAGCAGCCCTACCCTAGCCGGGGATGGCTACACCTTC; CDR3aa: CASSPTLAGDGYTF
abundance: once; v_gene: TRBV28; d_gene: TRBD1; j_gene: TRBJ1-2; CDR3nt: TGTGCCAGCAGTTCGGGACAGGGAGGATATGGCTACACCTTC; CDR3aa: CASSSGQGGYGYTF
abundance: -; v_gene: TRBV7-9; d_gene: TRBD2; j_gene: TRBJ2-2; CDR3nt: TGTGCCAGCAGCCCCCCGGGACTAGTGGTCACCGGGGAGCTGTTTTTT; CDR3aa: CASSPPGLVVTGELFF
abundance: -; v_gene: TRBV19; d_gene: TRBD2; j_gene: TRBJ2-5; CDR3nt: TGTGCCAGTAGTGTCACCGGGACTAGCGGGAGGCTCATTCTGGAGACCCAGTACTTC; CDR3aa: CASSVTGTSGRLILETQYF
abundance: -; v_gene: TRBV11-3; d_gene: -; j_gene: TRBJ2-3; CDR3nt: TGTGCCAGCAGCTTAGATCCGGGATCCCGCACAGATACGCAGTATTTT; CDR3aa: CASSLDPGSRTDTQYF
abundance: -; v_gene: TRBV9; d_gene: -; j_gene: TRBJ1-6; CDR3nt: TGTGCCAGCAGCTCCCGGACAGACAACTTTTCACCCCTCCACTTT; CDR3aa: CASSSRTDNFSPLHF
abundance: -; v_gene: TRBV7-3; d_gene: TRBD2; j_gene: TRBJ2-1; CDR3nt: TGTGCCAGCAGCTTAACGGGCGGGAGGGCCGCTGAGCAGTTCTTC; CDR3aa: CASSLTGGRAAEQFF
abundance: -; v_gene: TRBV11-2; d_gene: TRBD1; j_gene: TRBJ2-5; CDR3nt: TGTGCCAGCAGCCGTTCCGGGACAGGGCAAGAGACCCAGTACTTC; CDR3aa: CASSRSGTGQETQYF